This paragraph covers one TCR beta chain sequence. A single count supports this clone. It has no known antigen specificity. Base quality data are lacking; no much larger clone is found one base away. This specimen belongs to a study of cytomegalovirus exposure and HLA in healthy donors (dated by TCRdb to 2016 to 2017). As for the study more broadly: According to an earlier analysis of several hundred of the donors, 150 million to 200 million T cells yielded approximately 120 million unique TCR beta sequences and 276 Gb of sequence data. Genome-wide SNP genotypes for about three fifths of the 666 donors were used in a later genetic analysis, which treated that subset as a discovery cohort. A separate validation cohort of approximately 120 different subjects was used in addition to the 666-subject first cohort. All discovery cohort repertoires had been generated using a single sequencing platform. Among the 398 genotyped donors, approximately 82% belonged to the genetic ancestry cluster associated with self-reported Caucasian donors. Donor age, sex, ethnicity and CMV serostatus were collected together with the repertoire data. A handful of DR-DQ haplotypes were handled as single units for association and clustering because linkage in the cohort was strong. Rather than using new phenotypic data, the later analysis identified candidate immune exposures from TCR beta sequences and from how often those sequences occurred across donors. An early release covering 550 to 650 HLA-typed donors comprised 250 to 350 gigabases of sequencing data and around 86 million unique TCR sequences. High-throughput TCR immunosequencing, statistical association of individual TCRs with disease status, and machine learning were combined to predict cytomegalovirus infection status. A later analysis re-analyzed previously published TCR beta repertoires from roughly 690 donors and added high-resolution HLA genotyping to study TCR occurrence patterns. Typing coverage differed by locus: A, B, C, DRB1 and DQB1 were typed in about 620-630 donors, DQA1 in about 510, DPA1 in some 610, and DPB1 in 400 to 480. The study aimed to test whether cataloging public T cell receptors could reveal signatures of past pathogen exposure. The study used immunosequencing to profile the T cell repertoires of approximately 650 subjects and linked those repertoires to cytomegalovirus serostatus. HLA typing included class I and class II loci at four-digit resolution. Among about 360 genotyped donors of the cohort, an average of approximately 230,000 unique TCR beta nucleotide sequences were sequenced per donor, roughly 18% of them non-productive. An earlier analysis of roughly 580 of the donors used high-throughput TCR beta sequencing to judge whether each TCR beta V gene segment behaved as functional or pseudogenic.

What the work shows at the level of the full study, not this receptor alone: Most TCR sequences were observed very rarely across donors, whereas some public TCRs were present in many individuals. According to the authors, the approach could potentially be generalized to other disease states and immunological phenotypes. The earlier analysis of about 600 of the donors excluded 15 to 20 rarely observed V segments, including chromosome 9 orphons, because counts were too low. Correlated functional status among segregating V segments might be attributable to linkage disequilibrium, but an unknown experimental factor could not be ruled out. Because HLA typing was unavailable for some donors at each locus, only the typed subset was used in association tests. The cohort was sequenced for TCR beta chains only, and without alpha or paired-chain data the features that could be detected were limited. At a false discovery rate of 0.05, a later analysis linked fewer than 20,000 TCR beta sequences to specific HLA alleles. Because the 87-base-pair reads could not distinguish some IMGT-functional V segments, including TRBV6-2 and TRBV6-3, those segments were excluded. Presence/absence analyses assumed roughly uniform sequencing depth across donors, an assumption that may not hold. In a later analysis, HLA-associated TCR beta chains were found to be more clonally expanded and to have lower generation probabilities than equally common non-associated chains. The sequencing pipeline was judged likely to have produced a cluster of highly shared sequence variants as a technical artifact. In a later analysis, several top co-occurrence clusters were reported to appear linked to parvovirus B19, influenza, CMV and Epstein-Barr virus. Strong co-occurrence of HLA alleles, especially DR and DQ, made assigning TCR associations to individual alleles difficult. The study listed 150 to 200 TCR beta chains as associated with cytomegalovirus. A later genetic analysis reported fewer N-insertions in productive TCRs among donors in an Asian-associated ancestry cluster than the roughly 620-donor mean. Most CMV-associated TCR beta chains appeared to be HLA-restricted in a later analysis, and the HLA associations seemed to be driven largely by CMV exposure. In both the original and validation cohorts, the classifier was reported to diagnose cytomegalovirus status with high specificity and sensitivity. A few of the identified cytomegalovirus-associated TCR beta chains were confirmed in vitro to be specific for cytomegalovirus antigens. Broadly in line with IMGT annotations, most TCR beta V segments showed up in productive rearrangements about 87% or about 30% of the time in an earlier analysis of several hundred of the donors. A further reported finding was that TCR beta sequences accurately predicted the HLA-A and HLA-B alleles for most subjects in the first cohort. In a later analysis, TCR association rates were found to vary across HLA loci, with the most associated TCRs seen for DRB1 alleles and the fewest for HLA-C alleles. Immune exposure information for the cohort was limited to CMV serostatus. In a later genetic analysis, a missense DCLRE1C variant was associated with V-gene and J-gene trimming of TCR beta chains, and the association was replicated in an independent cohort.

Receptor amplification or capture employed the immunoSEQ multiplex PCR assay. The multiplex PCR relied on a mix of 60 forward primers for TCR Vbeta segments and 13 reverse primers for TCR Jbeta segments. Amplification of the CDR3 region of rearranged TCR beta genes was performed with a multiplex PCR assay on genomic DNA. On the Illumina HiSeq System, the amplified TCR beta libraries were sequenced as 87-base-pair reads. The paper's data handling went like this. In a later analysis, tens of millions of unique TCR beta chains were counted across the roughly 610 repertoires, and around 10 million of these chains were shared by at least two donors. Raw reads were error-corrected and collapsed into unique sequences by a nearest-neighbor algorithm in which closely related sequences were merged to remove PCR and sequencing errors. Alignment of CDR3 sequences to IMGT reference sequences was used to assign V, D and J gene segments. For a sequence to be retained, a match of at least six nucleotides to both a V gene segment and a J gene segment was required. A rearrangement counted as productive if the CDR3 had no stop codons and remained in frame with V and J, and every other rearrangement counted as non-productive. Following IMGT convention, CDR3 was defined as the stretch from the second conserved V-encoded cysteine up to the conserved J-encoded phenylalanine. Sequences without an unambiguous match to a single V gene segment were excluded from the earlier analysis of over 500 of the donors. In an earlier analysis of approximately 590 of the donors, V segments were called functional above 56.7% productive rearrangements and were called segregating when the between-donor standard deviation exceeded 5%. A statistical classification framework was built to diagnose cytomegalovirus status from the catalog of TCR beta chain sequences. In a later analysis, V and J genes were assigned by comparing TCR nucleotide sequences against IMGT/GENE-DB human TR gene sequences. In a later analysis, CDR3 sequences and most-parsimonious VDJ recombination scenarios were assigned using the TCRdist pipeline. In a later analysis, each TCR beta chain was defined by its CDR3 amino acid sequence together with its V-gene family, and reads without a unique V-gene family were excluded. A later analysis removed 500 to 650 highly shared, low-generation-probability nucleotide sequences to deal with suspected cross-contamination and a sequencing artifact. In a later analysis, a clonal expansion index for each public chain was calculated from normalized within-repertoire ranks of inferred template counts. A later analysis computed generation probabilities with a VDJ recombination model fitted to out-of-frame rearrangements, and checked the results against IGoR. In a later analysis, hypergeometric tests were used to score TCR-TCR, TCR-HLA and TCR-CMV co-occurrence, with a repertoire-size bias correction applied to TCR pairs. False discovery rates were estimated in a later analysis by permuting HLA or CMV assignments 20 times. A later analysis grouped co-occurring TCRs with DBSCAN, adding TCRdist sequence similarity when clustering within HLA-allele-positive subsets. Repertoires with fewer than 30,000 or more than 120,000 public chains, plus five repertoires with anomalous nucleotide sharing, were excluded from co-occurrence clustering. What TCRdb holds here is the immuneACCESS table cut down to in-frame rearrangements. Part of the clones is not present; checked against another copy, under half of the missing clones reflect an unresolved V gene, and the others are unexplained. For V, J and clone size, that table is used; D and trimming come from the DNA. The sample table lists about 180,000 clones, around 77% of them with a count of one. More than 2% of the sample belongs to the ten largest clones.

CDR1 SGHDT and CDR2 YYEEEE are derived from the germline V gene. V is trimmed back by 4 bases and J by 15 bases, and the junction contains 17 bases that no gene match accounts for. The CDR3 spans 15 residues, from the cysteine through the phenylalanine. Only CDR3 DNA remains: 45 bases, in frame from the first base. In total, roughly 670 healthy bone marrow donors made up the cohort. Cohort members were all nominally healthy when sampled, although unrecorded immune exposures were likely present. The donor tested CMV seronegative and was one of the 352 seronegative cohort members. A peripheral blood sample was provided by each donor, and peripheral blood mononuclear cells were used for TCR beta sequencing. Genomic DNA extraction from the blood cell samples was performed with the Qiagen DNeasy Blood Extraction Kit.

This sequence was found in a man aged 55 to 70 in good health and CMV-seronegative. This chain joins TRBV5-6 to TRBJ2-3, with 10 bases aligning to TRBD1. The sample comprised PBMCs. The DNA sequence is as follows: TGTGCCAGCAGCCAACCGACAGGGGGCCTAAATCGGGGTTATTTT. The translation is CASSQPTGGLNRGYF. Reference TRBV5-6 and TRBJ2-3 genes cover what lies past the CDR3, so the full variable domain is DAGVTQSPTHLIKTRGQQVTLRCSPKSGHDTVSWYQQALGQGPQFIFQYYEEEERQRGNFPDRFSGHQFPNYSSELNVNALLLGDSALYLCASSQPTGGLNRGYFGPGTRLTVL.